These 16 T cell receptor beta chains were sequenced from one sample in a study of blood T cells in healthy people across ages. Alongside a J-beta primer mix, a sample-barcoded 5' primer served in a second PCR lasting roughly 7 to 11 cycles. TCRdb ran MiXCR on the 5' RACE reads and lists one entry per CDR3 protein. The table records around 1,100,000 distinct CDR3 sequences, 35% to 45% of them present only once. Input material: blood. The receptors originated from a man aged 18 to 30 in good health.

This clonotype was counted only a few times. The CDR3, as DNA: TGTGCCAGCAGTCCCGACAGGGGGCGAACTCAAGAGCAGTACTTC. Protein sequence: CASSPDRGRTQEQYF. The chain uses TRBV12-3 or TRBV12-4 and TRBJ2-7; 10 bases are a match to TRBD1. V gave up 5 bases and J gave up 7 bases; unmatched junction bases: 11. The CDR3 consists of 15 residues.

The chain is built from TRBV18 and TRBJ2-3; D perhaps matches TRBD2 (6 bases). Germline assignment: CDR1 KGHSH and CDR2 LQKENI. Trimming removed 3 bases from V and 6 bases from J, with 19 bases in between. This CDR3 contains 16 residues. The CDR3 sequence is CASSPSLNGRGDTQYF. CDR3 in DNA: TGTGCCAGCTCACCGTCTTTGAATGGACGGGGGGATACGCAGTATTTT.

The sample holds a few counts of this clonotype. The rearrangement uses TRBV29-1 and TRBJ1-2; 7 nucleotides line up with TRBD1. The CDR3 covers 12 residues. V gave up 8 bases and J gave up 4 bases; unmatched junction bases: 7. CDR1 is SQVTM, CDR2 ANQGSEA, per germline. The CDR3 protein is CSSDRDPYGYTF. The DNA of the CDR3 is TGCAGCTCAGACAGGGACCCCTATGGCTACACCTTC. Complete variable domain (other parts from reference TRBV29-1 and TRBJ1-2): SAVISQKPSRDICQRGTSLTIQCQVDSQVTMMFWYRQQPGQSLTLIATANQGSEATYESGFVIDKFPISRPNLTFSTLTVSNMSPEDSSIYLCSSDRDPYGYTFGSGTRLTVV.

This clonotype was detected only a few times. CDR3 sequence reads: CASRRQPLTDTQYF. Written as DNA, the CDR3 is TGTGCCAGCCGGCGACAACCCCTCACAGATACGCAGTATTTT. V and J are TRBV27 and TRBJ2-3; D is uncertain. Trimming removed 8 bases at V and 2 bases at J, with 14 bases between. The CDR3 consists of 14 residues. Germline-derived CDR1 and CDR2 are MNHEY and SMNVEV (reference sequence).

Only one count was recorded for this clonotype. This sequence joins TRBV20-1 and TRBJ1-4; D not certain. Germline CDR1 is DFQATT and CDR2 is SNEGSKA (reference sequence). The CDR3 loop spans 13 amino acids. Trimming cost V 6 bases and J 5 bases, with 13 bases left between them. CDR3 coding DNA: TGCAGTGCCCGGGAAACCTTAAATGAAAAACTGTTTTTT. It translates to CSARETLNEKLFF.

This clonotype was detected many times. The V call is TRBV12-3 or TRBV12-4, the J call TRBJ2-7; D remains ambiguous. The CDR3 is 15 amino acids. Trimming took 5 bases from V and 0 from J, leaving 14 bases between them. This CDR3 is CASSPDVWGSYEQYF. In nucleotides, the CDR3 is TGTGCCAGCAGTCCCGATGTGTGGGGCTCCTACGAGCAGTACTTC.

This clonotype was seen only a few times. The chain joins TRBV6-4 to TRBJ2-3, with 8 bases identical to TRBD2. Germline CDR1 MRHNA, CDR2 SNTAGT. This CDR3 spans 15 amino acids. V dropped 2 bases and J dropped 1; count of bases not matched to a gene: 2. The CDR3 coding sequence is TGTGCCAGCAGTGACGAAGCGGGGGGCACAGATACGCAGTATTTT. Its protein product is CASSDEAGGTDTQYF.

This chain links TRBV5-8 with TRBJ1-6; 7 bases agree with TRBD1. The germline V gene has CDR1 SGHTS and CDR2 YDEGEE. Unmatched junction bases numbered 5, after V lost 2 bases and J lost 6 bases. This CDR3 region has 15 residues. The CDR3 loop reads CASSFPGGSNSPLHF. CDR3 nucleotide sequence: TGTGCCAGCAGCTTTCCAGGGGGTAGTAATTCACCCCTCCACTTT.

To note about this clonotype: Its ends do not fully match the called genes, so a read error is possible. The J gene is TRBJ2-3, the V gene TRBV10-3; 8 nucleotides line up with TRBD2. Germline assignment: CDR1 ENHRY and CDR2 SYGVKD. The CDR3 is made up of 16 amino acids. The CDR3, as DNA: TGTGCCATCAGTGATGCGAGCGGGGGAGCTCAAAATACGCAGTTTTTT. Protein product: CAISDASGGAQNTQFF.

The chain has TRBV20-1 and TRBJ2-2; possible D gene TRBD2, 5 bases. V lost 3 bases to trimming and J lost 5 bases, with 10 bases between them. This CDR3 is 13 amino acids long. Germline CDR1 is DFQATT and CDR2 is SNEGSKA (reference sequence). The CDR3 loop reads CSASSVATGELFF. The CDR3 DNA reads TGCAGTGCTAGCTCCGTAGCGACCGGGGAGCTGTTTTTT.

This clonotype was recorded a few times. This chain uses TRBV20-1 with TRBJ1-5; D not resolved. CDR3 length equals 13 residues. Trimming left V 0 bases short and J 6 bases short, with 9 bases between. Germline lookup yields CDR1 DFQATT and CDR2 SNEGSKA (reference sequence). CDR3 DNA sequence: TGCAGTGCTAGAGAAATAGTGGGTCAGCCCCAGCATTTT. This codes for CSAREIVGQPQHF.

This clonotype showed up just a few times. The chain has TRBV10-3 and TRBJ1-4, with D unresolved. Germline CDR1 reads ENHRY; CDR2 reads SYGVKD. The germline V and J ends were trimmed by 5 bases and 2 bases, with 9 bases remaining between them. The CDR3 covers 14 residues. This chain's CDR3 is CAISKRSTNEKLFF. CDR3 DNA: TGTGCCATCAGTAAGAGGTCTACTAATGAAAAACTGTTTTTT.

The chain is built from TRBV7-2 and TRBJ2-4; 7 nucleotides match TRBD1. The trim removed 5 bases at V and 0 bases at J, leaving 10 bases unmatched. The CDR3 length is 17 residues. Looked up from germline, CDR1 is SGHTA and CDR2 is FQGNSA. The CDR3 loop is CASSPGPRQGAKNIQYF. CDR3 nucleotides: TGTGCCAGCAGCCCAGGACCGAGACAGGGAGCCAAAAACATTCAGTACTTC.

The gene calls are TRBV3-1 and TRBJ2-1, with D unclear. The germline V gene has CDR1 LGHDT and CDR2 YNNKEL (reference sequence). The ends were cut back, 1 base at V and 9 bases at J, with 13 bases in the middle. This CDR3 comprises 14 residues. CDR3 coding DNA: TGTGCCAGCAGCCAAGGTTCTGGCTGGAGTGAGCAGTTCTTC. Its protein is CASSQGSGWSEQFF.

This clonotype was counted only a few times. V and J are TRBV12-3 or TRBV12-4 and TRBJ2-7, with 7 bases that match TRBD1. With V trimmed by 2 bases and J by 6 bases, 4 bases remained unmatched. The CDR3 sequence is 13 residues long. CDR3 amino acids: CASSLYRDSEQYF. CDR3 bases: TGTGCCAGCAGTTTATACAGGGACAGCGAGCAGTACTTC.

V and J are TRBV5-1 and TRBJ2-5, with D perhaps matching TRBD1 (6 bases). Germline values: CDR1 SGHRS, CDR2 YFSETQ. V was cut by 0 bases and J by 4 bases, with 13 bases left in between. The CDR3 has 15 amino acids. The CDR3 region is CASSLGPGDRETQYF. The CDR3, as DNA: TGCGCCAGCAGCTTGGGGCCAGGGGATCGAGAGACCCAGTACTTC. Based on the CDR3 plus reference TRBV5-1 and TRBJ2-5, the full variable domain is KAGVTQTPRYLIKTRGQQVTLSCSPISGHRSVSWYQQTPGQGLQFLFEYFSETQRNKGNFPGRFSGRQFSNSRSEMNVSTLELGDSALYLCASSLGPGDRETQYFGPGTRLLVL.